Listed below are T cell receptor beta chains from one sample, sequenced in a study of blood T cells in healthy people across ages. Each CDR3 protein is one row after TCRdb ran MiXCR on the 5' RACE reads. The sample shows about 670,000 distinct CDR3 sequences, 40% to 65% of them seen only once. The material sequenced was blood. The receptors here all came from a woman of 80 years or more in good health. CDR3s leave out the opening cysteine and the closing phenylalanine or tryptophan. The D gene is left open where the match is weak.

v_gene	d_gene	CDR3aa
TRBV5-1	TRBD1	ASLWRQGRETQY
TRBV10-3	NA	AISGDVEQY
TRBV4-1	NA	ASSQDRVGVQETQY
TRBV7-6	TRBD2	ASSLASGSEQY
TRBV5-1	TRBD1	ASSPTGTGTPEAF
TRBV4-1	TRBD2	ASSQDYKRGSTDTQY
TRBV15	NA	ATSPSTGGKSNEQF
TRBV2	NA	ASSGQTDGLHGYNEQF
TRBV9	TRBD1	ASSVEGQSQAF
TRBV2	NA	ASSVWTANEKLF
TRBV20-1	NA	SARGPVDVLGEQY
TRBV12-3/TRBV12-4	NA	ASSEDGTGYGYT
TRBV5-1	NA	AKGLQETQY
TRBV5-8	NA	ASSLDANTQY
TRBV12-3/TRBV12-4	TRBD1	ASSPGTVYGYT
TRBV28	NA	ATQSGANVLT
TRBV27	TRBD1	ASSLRQGARGETQY
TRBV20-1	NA	SARVTGLSYEQY
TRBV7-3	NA	ASSPAEVHNEQF
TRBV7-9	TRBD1	ASSLGTGNSYNEQF
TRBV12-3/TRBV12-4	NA	ASSLEFMAQH
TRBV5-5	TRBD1	ASSWTGRNQPQH
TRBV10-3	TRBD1	AISDLGQGHEQY
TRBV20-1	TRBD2	SPQREASNEQF
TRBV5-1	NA	ASSSWGTDTQY
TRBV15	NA	ATSRERGMRETQY
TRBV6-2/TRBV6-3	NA	ASRPTRGDTQY
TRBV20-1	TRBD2	SAKASGGSDTQY
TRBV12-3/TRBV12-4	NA	ASKEQGGNQPQH
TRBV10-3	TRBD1	AISVGTAFSGANVLT
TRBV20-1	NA	SAPRTMPYEQY
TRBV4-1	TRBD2	ASSQTSVFRTDTQY
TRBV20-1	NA	SARMGLNTGELF
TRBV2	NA	ASSGTLSYEQY
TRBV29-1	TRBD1	SVRGTGDKRGSTDTQY
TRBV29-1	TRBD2	SVRTSGKGFSYNEQF
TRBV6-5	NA	ASTNWGKNQETQY
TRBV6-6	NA	ASSYSKAGNTEAF
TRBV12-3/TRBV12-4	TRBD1	ASRSTGAVNTIY
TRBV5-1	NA	ASSLSNNSPLH
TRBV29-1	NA	SVAPDTSNGKLF
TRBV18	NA	ASSPDARYSPLH
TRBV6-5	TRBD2	ASSYGAGAGDTQY
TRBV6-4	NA	ASRETASTDTQY
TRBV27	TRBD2	ASSIAGAGYNERF
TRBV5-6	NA	ASTLGGQCT
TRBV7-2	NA	ASGFRTPKPGTTNYGYT
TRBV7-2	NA	ASSPYAGVASNQPQH
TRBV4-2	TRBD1	ASSGTGSEAF
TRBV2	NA	ASRSGPPETQY
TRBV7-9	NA	ASSLSNPGTYEQY
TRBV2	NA	ASSGVRDGEQY
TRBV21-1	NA	ANPLVPGQGSYGYT
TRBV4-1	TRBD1	ASSTLGQASSGANVLT
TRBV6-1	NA	ASSESTTGSPLH
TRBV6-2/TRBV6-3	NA	ASSYSPPAGLYNEQF
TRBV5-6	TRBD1	ASSADRDSGYT
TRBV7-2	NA	ASSPPGTPNYGYT